The 4 T cell receptor beta chains below come from one sample, sequenced in a study of shared clonotypes between healthy human individuals. This table comes from immunoSEQ multiplex PCR, and its TCRdb copy is limited to in-frame clones, with some not included. The repertoire has about 2.2 million clones, just under 95% of them found once; the top ten carry under 2%. Terminally differentiated effector memory CD45RA+ cells were left out of the naive CD8 fraction, which was CD45RO-negative and positively selected for CCR7. Sequenced material: naive CD8+ T cells from PBMCs. Receptors originate from a man aged 18 to 35 in good health. Some clones in this sample may be carry-over from other donors' samples.

CDR3 bases: TGTGCCATCAGTGAGATACCCGCGAACACCGGGGAGCTGTTTTTT. Translation gives CAISEIPANTGELFF. This sequence joins TRBV10-3 and TRBJ2-2; D remains unclear. The CDR3 length is 15 residues. Trimming removed 2 bases at V and 0 bases at J, with 7 bases between. Germline assignment: CDR1 ENHRY and CDR2 SYGVKD.

The V gene is TRBV28, the J gene TRBJ2-1; no reliable D call. Trimming pared 5 bases from V and 6 bases from J, leaving 2 bases between. There are 10 residues in the CDR3. The germline CDR1 and CDR2 sequences are MDHEN and SYDVKM. For the CDR3, the DNA is TGTGCCAGCAGTGGCAATGAGCAGTTCTTC. Amino acids: CASSGNEQFF.

The gene calls are TRBV21-1 and TRBJ2-2; TRBD1 is taken as the D call from the table, unchecked against the DNA. TRBV21-1 is marked as a pseudogene. The length of the CDR3 is 16 residues. This CDR3 reads CASSQGGGVGTGELFF. The CDR3 region has the DNA TGTGCCAGCAGCCAAGGGGGCGGTGTGGGCACCGGGGAGCTGTTTTTT.

This chain links TRBV28 with TRBJ2-7; 10 bases align to TRBD2. CDR1 and CDR2 (germline): MDHEN, SYDVKM. The J segment lost 0 bases and the V segment lost 7 bases, leaving 6 bases of the junction unmatched. The CDR3 spans 15 residues. CDR3 amino acids: CASTAGTSVSYEQYF. CDR3 DNA: TGTGCCAGCACCGCCGGGACTAGCGTCTCCTACGAGCAGTACTTC.